Shown below are 29 T cell receptor beta chains from a single sample sequenced in a study of T cell clonality in common variable immunodeficiency. This table comes from immunoSEQ multiplex PCR, and its TCRdb copy is limited to in-frame clones, with some not included. The repertoire consists of under 60,000 clones, none detected only once. The sequenced material came from peripheral blood mononuclear cells. The receptors were sampled from a person aged 18 to 70 in good health.

On this clone itself: The read terminates 3 residues ahead of where the CDR3 ends, so the germline J gene completes it. The chain couples TRBV7-8 to TRBJ2-4; 8 nucleotides align to TRBD2. This CDR3 is built from 15 residues. The germline CDR1 and CDR2 sequences are SGHVS and FQNEAQ. The CDR3 protein is CASSLGKRELETQYF. Partial CDR3 DNA: TGTGCCAGCAGCTTAGGGAAGCGGGAGTTGGAGACT. Supplemented by reference TRBV7-8 and TRBJ2-4, the full variable domain reads GAGVSQSPRYKVAKRGQDVALRCDPISGHVSLFWYQQALGQGPEFLTYFQNEAQLDKSGLPSDRFFAERPEGSVSTLKIQRTQQEDSAVYLCASSLGKRELETQYFGAGTRLSVL.

A note on this clone: The read falls 3 residues short of the CDR3 end, and the missing part is taken from the germline J gene. The chain employs TRBV18 and TRBJ2-3, with 10 bases fitting TRBD2. This CDR3 is built from 16 residues. Germline V lookup: CDR1 KGHSH, CDR2 LQKENI. The CDR3 here is CASSPGLAGAEETQYF. Incomplete CDR3 DNA: TGTGCCAGCTCACCGGGCCTAGCGGGGGCCGAAGAGACG.

The sequenced part of the CDR3 DNA is TGTGCCAGCAGTACTAGCGGCTCCTACAATGAG. Amino acid sequence: CASSTSGSYNE. The CDR3 reads in full as CASSTSGSYNEAFF. The V gene is TRBV6-2 or TRBV6-3, the J gene TRBJ1-1; no firm D call. The read halts 3 residues ahead of the CDR3 end, with the missing end drawn from the germline J gene. Looked up from germline, CDR1 is MNHEY and CDR2 is SVGEGT. The CDR3 consists of 14 residues.

In regard to this clone: At one of its ends the junction is not consistent with the germline gene, which may arise from a read error. The observed sequence ends 3 residues before the CDR3 terminus, with the missing tail filled in from the germline J gene. J is TRBJ1-2 and V is TRBV7-3; D unresolved. Looked up from germline, CDR1 is SGHTA and CDR2 is FQGTGA. The CDR3 sequence is 15 residues long. CDR3: CSSSFLGLARETYTF. The part of the CDR3 DNA that was read is TGTTCCAGCAGCTTCTTGGGTCTAGCGAGGGAGACC. The whole variable domain, remainder taken from reference TRBV7-3 and TRBJ1-2, is GAGVSQTPSNKVTEKGKYVELRCDPISGHTALYWYRQSLGQGPEFLIYFQGTGAADDSGLPNDRFFAVRPEGSVSTLKIQRTERGDSAVYLCSSSFLGLARETYTFGSGTRLTVV.

A remark on this clone: The sequence runs out 3 residues before the end of the CDR3; the remainder is reconstructed from the germline J gene. The rearrangement joins TRBV6-1 to TRBJ1-2, with 9 bases fitting TRBD1. The CDR3 sequence is 14 residues long. Germline CDR1 is MNHNS and CDR2 is SASEGT. The covered CDR3 bases are TGTGCCAGCAGTGACGGGACAGGGTCGGGGGAC. This codes for CASSDGTGSGD. The full CDR3 is CASSDGTGSGDYTF.

Concerning this clone itself: With the read ending 3 residues before the CDR3 end, the germline J gene is used to fill in that end. The J gene is TRBJ1-2, the V gene TRBV7-3; D gene unclear. The CDR3 has 17 amino acids. Looked up from germline, CDR1 is SGHTA and CDR2 is FQGTGA. CDR3 residues: CASFREAGGIPSYDYTF. The CDR3 DNA, read in part, is TGTGCCAGCTTCAGAGAGGCGGGCGGAATCCCTTCCTACGAC.

Many counts were recorded for this clone. Read sequence stops 3 residues before the CDR3 end, and the germline J gene provides the missing end. J is TRBJ2-7 and V is TRBV6-1; TRBD1 agrees at 7 bases. CDR1 and CDR2 (germline): MNHNS, SASEGT. V was pared by 0 bases and J by 0 bases, with 5 bases of the junction left unmatched. The CDR3 length is 16 residues. Incomplete CDR3 DNA: TGTGCCAGCAGTGAAGCGAGCAGGGGGTTCTCCTACGAG. Translated, it gives CASSEASRGFSYE. The CDR3 as a whole reads CASSEASRGFSYEQYF.

Ten or more counts support this clone. The read ends 3 residues before the CDR3 terminus; that terminus is restored from the germline J gene. The chain is built from TRBV6-2 or TRBV6-3 and TRBJ2-1, with 11 bases fitting TRBD2. The CDR3 is 15 amino acids. Losses at the gene ends were 8 bases for V and 7 bases for J; bases not matched to a gene: 10. Germline lookup yields CDR1 MNHEY and CDR2 SVGEGT. The part of the CDR3 DNA that was read is TGTGCCAGCCGCGGGACTAGCGGTATGAGGAATGAG. Protein sequence: CASRGTSGMRNE. The whole CDR3 sequence reads CASRGTSGMRNEQFF.

In its sample, this clone was seen a few times. The sequenced CDR3 bases are TGTGCCAGTAGTGTCGGGGAGACAGGGTTTTATGGC. This sequence encodes CASSVGETGFYG. The complete CDR3 sequence is CASSVGETGFYGYTF. The chain couples TRBV19 to TRBJ1-2; 7 bases align to TRBD1. Sequencing ends 3 residues short of the CDR3 end; the germline J gene provides the rest. V shed 5 bases and J 5 bases; nucleotides not matched to a gene: 11. Germline CDR1 reads LNHDA; CDR2 reads SQIVND (reference sequence). CDR3 length equals 15 residues.

This clone was found many times. The read finishes 3 residues shy of the CDR3 end, and the germline J gene is used to complete it. V and J are TRBV20-1 and TRBJ2-2, with D hard to call. CDR3 length: 16 residues. Trimming left V 0 bases short and J 0 bases short, with 11 bases between. CDR1 and CDR2 (germline): DFQATT, SNEGSKA (reference sequence). The CDR3 loop reads CSARDMRTTNTGELFF. The covered CDR3 bases are TGCAGTGCTAGAGATATGAGAACTACGAACACCGGGGAG.

This clone occurred many times. Read sequence stops 3 residues before the CDR3 end, and the germline J gene provides the missing end. The chain links TRBV2 to TRBJ2-5; weak D call: TRBD1 (6 bases). CDR1 is SNHLY and CDR2 is FYNNEI in the germline V gene. V lost 8 bases to trimming and J lost 5 bases, with 21 bases between them. This CDR3 has 15 residues. CDR3 DNA, as far as it was read: TGTGCCAGCCAATCAGGGGCCCTACGTAGGGAGACC. This gives the protein CASQSGALRRET. The CDR3, in full, reads CASQSGALRRETQYF.

This clone was observed a handful of times. The missing CDR3 end, 3 residues past where the read stops, is filled in from the germline J gene. The rearrangement joins TRBV7-6 to TRBJ2-6; D unclear. CDR1 is SGHVS and CDR2 is FNYEAQ in the germline V gene. V shed 2 bases and J shed 0 bases, with 5 bases lying between them. CDR3 size: 15 residues. CDR3 DNA (partial): TGTGCCAGCAGCTTAACCAGCTCTGGGGCCAACGTC. Its protein product is CASSLTSSGANV. The full CDR3 reads CASSLTSSGANVLTF.

In this sample, this clone turned up a few times. CDR3 in amino acids: CASSIGEGFYSPLFF. CDR3 bases read: TGTGCCAGTAGTATCGGAGAAGGGTTCTATTCACCG. V and J are TRBV19 and TRBJ2-2; D ambiguous. The read ends 3 residues before the CDR3 terminus; that terminus is restored from the germline J gene. The CDR3 covers 15 residues. Looked up from germline, CDR1 is LNHDA and CDR2 is SQIVND (reference sequence). The full variable domain, rest sourced from reference TRBV19 and TRBJ2-2, is DGGITQSPKYLFRKEGQNVTLSCEQNLNHDAMYWYRQDPGQGLRLIYYSQIVNDFQKGDIAEGYSVSREKKESFPLTVTSAQKNPTAFYLCASSIGEGFYSPLFFGEGSRLTVL.

At least ten counts were recorded for this clone. The sequenced part of the CDR3 DNA is TGCAGTGCTAGAGTATGGGGCAAGGACACTGAA. Protein product: CSARVWGKDTE. The full CDR3 protein is CSARVWGKDTEAFF. The chain is built from TRBV20-1 and TRBJ1-1, with D possibly matching TRBD1 (5 bases). The read stops 3 residues short of the end of the CDR3; the missing end is completed from the germline J gene. The V gene lost 1 base and the J gene lost 3 bases, with 12 bases spanning the gap. Germline lookup yields CDR1 DFQATT and CDR2 SNEGSKA (reference sequence). There are 14 residues in the CDR3.

This clone was seen many times. The read ends 3 residues shy of where the CDR3 ends; the end is completed using the germline J gene. The V gene is TRBV19, the J gene TRBJ1-3; D is unclear. This CDR3 spans 14 amino acids. Trimming took off 5 bases at V and 0 bases at J, with 8 bases between the two ends. Germline CDR1 is LNHDA and CDR2 is SQIVND (reference sequence). The CDR3: CASSSQDSGNTIYF. The covered CDR3 bases are TGTGCCAGTAGTTCCCAGGACTCTGGAAACACC.

A few counts support this clone. The read terminates 3 residues before the CDR3 end, so the remaining end is supplied by the germline J gene. V is TRBV10-2 and J is TRBJ2-7; 9 bases are a match to TRBD1. V lost 5 bases to trimming and J lost 1 base; unmatched junction nucleotides: 6. The length of the CDR3 is 15 residues. Germline V CDR1 and CDR2: WSHSY, SAAADI. This chain's CDR3 is CASSNGQGISYEQYF. The CDR3 DNA, read in part, is TGCGCCAGCAGTAACGGACAGGGGATTTCCTACGAG.

This clone was detected a few times. With the read ending 3 residues before the CDR3 end, the germline J gene is used to fill in that end. This rearrangement joins TRBV19 to TRBJ2-1; D may be TRBD2 (6 bases). V was trimmed by 10 bases and J by 7 bases, leaving 17 bases between them. The CDR3 loop spans 13 amino acids. Germline V gene data show CDR1 as LNHDA and CDR2 as SQIVND (reference sequence). The CDR3: CATATRGLNEQFF. The sequenced CDR3 bases are TGTGCCACCGCGACTAGAGGGCTAAATGAG.

This clone has ten or more counts. Mismatch with germline at one junction end may stem from a read error. The read comes to an end 3 residues before the CDR3 does, leaving the germline J gene to fill in the end. The J gene is TRBJ2-3, the V gene TRBV6-1; 12 positions agree with TRBD2. This CDR3 is 15 amino acids long. Germline V lookup: CDR1 MNHNS, CDR2 SASEGT. CDR3 DNA (partial): TGTGCCAGCAGTGAACTAGCGGGAGGGCCAGAGACG. Encoded protein: CASSELAGGPET. The CDR3 reads in full as CASSELAGGPETQYF.

In this sample, this clone turned up many times. The missing CDR3 end, 3 residues past where the read stops, is filled in from the germline J gene. J is TRBJ2-3 and V is TRBV29-1; D might be TRBD1 (6 bases). V was clipped by 1 base and J by 6 bases, with 8 bases between them. This CDR3 is built from 12 residues. The germline gives CDR1 SQVTM, CDR2 ANQGSEA. CDR3 loop: CSVEGQGDTQYF. The covered CDR3 bases are TGCAGCGTTGAAGGGCAGGGGGATACG.

Notes on this clone: The observed sequence ends 3 residues before the CDR3 terminus, with the missing tail filled in from the germline J gene. The gene calls are TRBV11-1 and TRBJ2-3; TRBD2 aligns across 13 bases. The junction had 4 bases not matched to a gene; V was cut back by 5 bases and J by 5 bases. The germline gives CDR1 SGHAT, CDR2 FQDESV (reference sequence). The CDR3 loop spans 15 amino acids. CDR3 DNA (partial): TGTGCCAGCAGCCCCCGGACTAGCGGGGGAGATACG. Amino acid sequence: CASSPRTSGGDT. The whole CDR3 sequence is CASSPRTSGGDTQYF.

This clone came up many times. CDR3 DNA, as far as it was read: TGTGCCGCCAAACAGGGTCCTTATGGC. This codes for CAAKQGPYG. The complete CDR3 sequence is CAAKQGPYGYTF. The J gene is TRBJ1-2, the V gene TRBV19, with D possibly TRBD1 on 6 matching bases. The read ends 3 residues early relative to the CDR3; the germline J gene fills the gap. V lost 11 bases and J 5 bases, leaving 15 bases between the germline ends. The V gene's germline CDR1 is LNHDA and CDR2 SQIVND (reference sequence). The CDR3 is made up of 12 amino acids.

In its sample, this clone was seen many times. The DNA ends 3 residues before the CDR3 does, and the rest of the CDR3 is filled in from the germline J gene. This rearrangement joins TRBV5-1 to TRBJ2-2; a possible D gene is TRBD2 (6 bases). The CDR3 has 15 residues. Germline-derived CDR1 and CDR2 are SGHRS and YFSETQ. V shed 2 bases and J shed 5 bases, with 13 bases lying between them. CDR3 DNA, as far as it was read: TGCGCCAGCAGCTTTAGCGGCCTCGAAACCGGGGAG. Translating it yields CASSFSGLETGE. The complete CDR3 reads CASSFSGLETGELFF.

As for this clone: The read terminates 3 residues ahead of where the CDR3 ends, so the germline J gene completes it. The chain uses TRBV20-1 and TRBJ1-1, with D possibly matching TRBD1 (5 bases). Germline CDR1 and CDR2: DFQATT and SNEGSKA (reference sequence). V lost 6 bases, J lost 5 bases, and 13 bases lay in between. The CDR3 sequence is 12 residues long. The CDR3 DNA, read in part, is TGCAGTGCCCCGAGGGGAGGAACTGAA. This sequence encodes CSAPRGGTE. The CDR3 in its entirety is CSAPRGGTEAFF.

This clone was counted many times. The read finishes 3 residues shy of the CDR3 end, and the germline J gene is used to complete it. The V call is TRBV20-1, the J call TRBJ2-3; 10 positions match TRBD2. Germline V CDR1 and CDR2: DFQATT, SNEGSKA (reference sequence). This CDR3 spans 15 amino acids. V was pared by 5 bases and J by 3 bases, with 8 bases of the junction left unmatched. Partial CDR3 DNA: TGCAGTGCTCCTCCTCTAGCGGGAGCGACAGATACG. Protein product: CSAPPLAGATDT. The entire CDR3 sequence reads CSAPPLAGATDTQYF.

This clone has ten or more counts. Incomplete CDR3 DNA: TGTGCCAGCAGCTTTGGAGCGGGAGAGGCAGATACG. Residues: CASSFGAGEADT. The complete CDR3 protein is CASSFGAGEADTQYF. The gene calls are TRBV7-2 and TRBJ2-3; 8 nucleotides match TRBD2. The read finishes 3 residues shy of the CDR3 end, and the germline J gene is used to complete it. Germline V gives CDR1 SGHTA, CDR2 FQGNSA. This CDR3 spans 15 amino acids. Germline trimming cut 3 bases from V and 4 bases from J; bases unmatched to any gene: 6.

The sample holds a few counts of this clone. The read falls 3 residues short of the CDR3 end, and the missing part is taken from the germline J gene. This rearrangement joins TRBV2 to TRBJ1-6; D might be TRBD1 (5 bases). CDR1 and CDR2 (germline): SNHLY, FYNNEI. The CDR3 extends over 16 amino acids. Trimming removed 0 bases at V and 1 base at J, with 7 bases between. This chain's CDR3 is CASSEAGGSYNSPLHF. CDR3 bases read: TGTGCCAGCAGTGAAGCGGGGGGTTCCTATAATTCACCC.

A remark on this clone: The read terminates 3 residues before the CDR3 end, so the remaining end is supplied by the germline J gene. The J gene is TRBJ2-1, the V gene TRBV7-3, with D perhaps matching TRBD2 (6 bases). The CDR3 contains 14 residues. With 5 bases removed from V and 4 bases from J, the gap between germline ends came to 12 bases. CDR1 SGHTA and CDR2 FQGTGA come from the germline V gene. CDR3 DNA (partial): TGTGCCAGCAGCGCGGGTGGGGGGTACAATGAG. It translates to CASSAGGGYNE. The entire CDR3 reads CASSAGGGYNEQFF.

This clone was found many times. The read stops 3 residues short of the end of the CDR3; the missing end is completed from the germline J gene. The chain combines TRBV30 with TRBJ2-3; D might be TRBD2 (5 bases). The germline gives CDR1 GTSNPN, CDR2 SVGIG (reference sequence). This CDR3 contains 13 residues. CDR3 region: CAWSVLEDSPQYF. The part of the CDR3 DNA that was read is TGTGCCTGGAGTGTACTAGAGGACTCCCCG.

In its sample, this clone was seen many times. The read terminates 3 residues ahead of where the CDR3 ends, so the germline J gene completes it. The chain is built from TRBV20-1 and TRBJ2-3, with TRBD2 matching 10 bases. V lost 3 bases, J lost 1 base, and 10 bases stayed unmatched. The CDR3 is made up of 17 amino acids. Germline V gives CDR1 DFQATT, CDR2 SNEGSKA (reference sequence). CDR3 loop: CSASTSPGTSGTDTQYF. The part of the CDR3 DNA that was read is TGCAGTGCTAGCACATCCCCCGGGACTAGCGGCACAGATACG.